Listed here is a single TCR beta chain. The antigen remains undetermined. Germline-derived CDR1 and CDR2 are SGHRS and YFSETQ. Trimming took 2 bases from V and 1 from J, leaving 12 bases between them. CDR3 size: 16 residues. A multiplex PCR was run with 60 Vbeta primers and 13 Jbeta primers. Profiled with immunoSEQ multiplex PCR; TCRdb holds only in-frame clones, not every one. This sample's clone table lists around 100,000 clones. The record originates from a study of cytomegalovirus exposure and HLA in healthy donors. General study findings and limits: It was taken for granted in presence/absence analyses that sequencing depth across donors was roughly uniform.

The TCR originated in a man aged 25 to 45 in good health and CMV-seronegative. The chain links TRBV5-1 to TRBJ2-2; D is perhaps TRBD1 (6 bases). The sequenced sample consisted of PBMCs. The CDR3 nucleotides read TGCGCCAGCAGCTTCACAGGGAGTCAGAACACCGGGGAGCTGTTTTTT. Its protein product is CASSFTGSQNTGELFF. Looking up the rest from reference TRBV5-1 and TRBJ2-2 gives the full variable domain: KAGVTQTPRYLIKTRGQQVTLSCSPISGHRSVSWYQQTPGQGLQFLFEYFSETQRNKGNFPGRFSGRQFSNSRSEMNVSTLELGDSALYLCASSFTGSQNTGELFFGEGSRLTVL.